This is a list of T cell receptor beta chains from one sample in a study of blood T cell repertoires in COVID-19. Assay: immunoSEQ multiplex PCR; the TCRdb copy retains only in-frame clones and omits some. The sample records 90,000 to 100,000 clones, roughly 80% being singletons. What was sequenced was peripheral blood. The receptors derive from a man aged 70 or older with active or convalescent COVID-19. Both conserved end residues are part of each CDR3. The D gene is left open where the match is weak. Size values are once, few and many counts, or a class for expanded clones, and some rows have none.

CASSFTGGTGELFF,TGTGCCAGCAGCTTTACAGGGGGCACCGGGGAGCTGTTTTTT,TRBV7-2,TRBJ2-2,TRBD1,-
CASSVKGGGTVDTQYF,TGTGCCAGCAGTGTCAAGGGAGGGGGGACGGTAGATACGCAGTATTTT,TRBV9,TRBJ2-3,-,-
CASSQPGQALGSGANVLTF,TGCGCCAGCAGCCAACCGGGACAGGCACTCGGCTCTGGGGCCAACGTCCTGACTTTC,TRBV4-1,TRBJ2-6,TRBD1,-
CATSGGLPSGAQYF,TGTGCCACCTCGGGGGGACTACCCTCCGGGGCCCAGTACTTC,TRBV2,TRBJ2-5,TRBD2,-
CASSLAATYEQYF,TGCGCCAGCAGCTTGGCCGCTACCTACGAGCAGTACTTC,TRBV5-1,TRBJ2-7,-,-
CASSLDQAGDTQYF,TGCGCCAGCAGCTTGGACCAGGCTGGAGATACGCAGTATTTT,TRBV5-1,TRBJ2-3,-,-
CASSLSGLQETQYF,TGTGCCAGCAGCTTATCAGGACTTCAAGAGACCCAGTACTTC,TRBV7-2,TRBJ2-5,-,-
CASSVQGTWTGELFF,TGTGCCAGCAGTGTTCAGGGTACCTGGACCGGGGAGCTGTTTTTT,TRBV2,TRBJ2-2,-,-
CASSVGSGVSSYNEQFF,TGTGCCAGCAGCGTAGGTAGCGGGGTTAGCTCCTACAATGAGCAGTTCTTC,TRBV9,TRBJ2-1,TRBD2,-
CASSYELAGTYEQYF,TGTGCCAGCAGCTACGAGCTGGCCGGGACCTACGAGCAGTACTTC,TRBV7-2,TRBJ2-7,-,-
CASSPDRQTEAFF,TGTGCCAGCAGCCCGGACAGGCAGACTGAAGCTTTCTTT,TRBV4-2,TRBJ1-1,TRBD1,-
CASSPKMTGTGNHLEFF,TGTGCCAGCAGTCCTAAAATGACCGGGACAGGGAATCATCTAGAGTTCTTC,TRBV6-6,TRBJ2-1,TRBD1,-
CASSLTGTGPNQPQHF,TGCGCCAGCAGCTTAACCGGCACAGGACCTAATCAGCCCCAGCATTTT,TRBV5-1,TRBJ1-5,-,-
CASRIQGQARDTEAFF,TGTGCCAGTAGGATACAGGGACAAGCACGGGACACTGAAGCTTTCTTT,TRBV19,TRBJ1-1,-,few
CASSLDYLRQGGSGYTF,TGCGCCAGCAGCTTGGATTATTTGCGACAGGGGGGATCTGGCTACACCTTC,TRBV5-1,TRBJ1-2,TRBD1,-
CATSDASQGRSTDTQYF,TGTGCCACCAGTGACGCGTCACAGGGGCGGTCCACAGATACGCAGTATTTT,TRBV24-1,TRBJ2-3,TRBD1,-
CASSIIGSRGIYEQYF,TGTGCCAGTAGTATAATAGGTAGCAGGGGAATCTACGAGCAGTACTTC,TRBV19,TRBJ2-7,-,-
CASSEAGDRGGRGVFGNQPQHF,TGTGCCAGCAGTGAAGCGGGGGACAGGGGAGGGAGAGGTGTGTTCGGCAATCAGCCCCAGCATTTT,TRBV2,TRBJ1-5,TRBD1,-
CASSRTGTYEQYF,TGTGCCAGCAGCCGTACAGGGACCTACGAGCAGTACTTC,TRBV28,TRBJ2-7,-,-